The sequence of this T cell receptor (beta chain) was determined in a study of blood T cell repertoires in COVID-19. About the study: Acute and convalescent COVID-19 samples came from the United States, Italy and Spain. Sample material is recorded as cDNA or gDNA derived from T cells, B-cell-depleted T cells, or PBMCs.

In the original analysis: Reference gene primer amplification yielded estimated nucleated cell counts. Sequencing used immunoSEQ multiplex PCR; TCRdb keeps in-frame clones, though not all of them. V and J calls and clone size are copied from that table; D and trimming were computed from the DNA. The table shows about 120,000 clones, with 79% occurring only once. From germline, CDR1 is MDHEN and CDR2 SYDVKM. This CDR3 is built from 14 residues. Trimming cost V 2 bases and J 0 bases, with 5 bases left between them. The sample taken for sequencing was peripheral blood. The chain joins TRBV28 to TRBJ1-3; D gene ambiguous. This sequence originates from a woman aged 80 or older with acute or convalescent COVID-19. CDR3 bases: TGTGCCAGCAGTTTACGTTTCTCTGGAAACACCATATATTTT. It yields the protein CASSLRFSGNTIYF.